The clone carrying this T cell receptor (beta chain) has only a few counts. What it binds is not known. This entry belongs to a study of shared clonotypes between healthy human individuals. CDR3 length: 13 amino acids. Trimming cost V 4 bases and J 7 bases, with 15 bases left between them. Germline V gives CDR1 SGHDT, CDR2 YYEEEE. Adult Caucasians living in Nashville, Tennessee made up all of the donors. Overall study results and limits: The study's rarefaction showed incomplete sorted-subset sequencing despite large depth.

The repertoire was sequenced with immunoSEQ multiplex PCR; TCRdb's copy has only in-frame clones and lacks some. The data hold fewer than 400,000 clones, with roughly 70% observed a single time. V is TRBV5-6 and J is TRBJ2-7; D unresolved. The sequenced sample consisted of memory CD4+ T cells sorted from blood. Subset here: CD45RA-negative fraction. The sequence derives from a man between 25 and 39 years old in good health. CDR3 loop: CASSPTLPSEQYF. DNA of the CDR3: TGTGCCAGCAGCCCGACACTTCCAAGTGAGCAGTACTTC.